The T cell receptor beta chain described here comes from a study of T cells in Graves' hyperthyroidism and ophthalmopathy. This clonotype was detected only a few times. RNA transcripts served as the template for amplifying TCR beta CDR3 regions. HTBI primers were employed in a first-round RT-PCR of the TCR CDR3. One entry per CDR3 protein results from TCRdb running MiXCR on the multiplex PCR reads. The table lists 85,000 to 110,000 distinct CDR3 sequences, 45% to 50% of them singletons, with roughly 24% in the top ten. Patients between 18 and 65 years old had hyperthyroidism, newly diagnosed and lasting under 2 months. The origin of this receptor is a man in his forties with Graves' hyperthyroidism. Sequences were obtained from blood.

CDR3 nucleotide sequence: TGCGCCAGCAGCCAAGATGGGGGCGACGGAGACACCATATATTTT. Its translation is CASSQDGGDGDTIYF. The genes are TRBV4-3 and TRBJ1-3, with D maybe TRBD1 (6 bases). The V gene lost 0 bases and the J gene lost 8 bases, with 14 bases spanning the gap. The CDR3 length is 15 residues. Germline V gives CDR1 LGHNA, CDR2 YSLEER.